These 25 T cell receptor beta chains were all obtained from the same sample, sequenced in a study of early T cells in non-severe SARS-CoV-2 infection. Each CDR3 protein is one row after TCRdb ran MiXCR on the 5' RACE reads. Of roughly 75,000 distinct CDR3 sequences listed, 11% were seen once; the top ten hold around 5%. The sample consisted of whole blood. The receptors stem from an adult who was a healthcare worker with PCR-confirmed SARS-CoV-2 infection or an uninfected control (not recorded which).

This clonotype has more than one count but fewer than ten. This chain links TRBV20-1 with TRBJ2-1; the match to TRBD2 covers 10 bases. The CDR3 has 15 amino acids. CDR1 and CDR2 from the germline V gene are DFQATT and SNEGSKA (reference sequence). With V trimmed by 1 base and J by 6 bases, 6 bases remained unmatched. The CDR3 reads CSARGPAGGTNEQFF. CDR3 sequence (DNA): TGCAGTGCTAGAGGACCAGCGGGGGGGACCAATGAGCAGTTCTTC.

By sample share, this clonotype is medium-sized. V gene TRBV5-8 combines with J gene TRBJ2-7; D is unclear. The CDR3 totals 12 residues. Trimming left V 3 bases short and J 1 base short, with 5 bases between. Germline assignment: CDR1 SGHTS and CDR2 YDEGEE. As DNA, the CDR3 is TGTGCCAGCAGCTCCGCTTCCTACGAGCAGTACTTC. It yields the protein CASSSASYEQYF.

This clonotype was recorded a few times. The chain employs TRBV10-3 and TRBJ2-7; 7 bases map to TRBD1. The CDR3 totals 12 residues. With 11 bases clipped from V and 2 bases from J, the junction kept 6 bases outside the gene matches. Germline V gene data show CDR1 as ENHRY and CDR2 as SYGVKD. CDR3 DNA: TGTGCCCATGGGGACAGAACCTACGAGCAGTACTTC. Its protein is CAHGDRTYEQYF.

In its sample, this clonotype was seen a few times. The chain employs TRBV13 and TRBJ2-7; 8 nucleotides agree with TRBD2. V was pared by 2 bases and J by 3 bases, with 3 bases of the junction left unmatched. The CDR3 totals 14 residues. Germline CDR1 PRHDT, CDR2 FYEKMQ (reference sequence). CDR3 nucleotide sequence: TGTGCCAGCAGCTTAAGAGCGGGGGACTACGAGCAGTACTTC. The encoded protein is CASSLRAGDYEQYF.

Many counts were recorded for this clonotype. V usage is TRBV7-2 and J usage is TRBJ2-7; no clear D. This CDR3 contains 13 residues. V lost 3 bases, J lost 2 bases, and 8 bases lay in between. From germline, CDR1 is SGHTA and CDR2 FQGNSA. DNA for the CDR3: TGTGCCAGCAGCTTTTCCCGAGCCTACGAGCAGTACTTC. This translates into CASSFSRAYEQYF.

V usage is TRBV25-1 and J usage is TRBJ2-7; a possible D gene is TRBD1 (6 bases). V lost 3 bases and J 9 bases, leaving 12 bases between the germline ends. Germline CDR1 is MGHDK and CDR2 is SYGVNS. CDR3 length equals 12 residues. The CDR3 DNA is TGTGCCAGCAGTGAGAACAGGGTTATGCAGTACTTC. Translated, it gives CASSENRVMQYF.

This clonotype was seen many times. J is TRBJ2-5 and V is TRBV7-9, with 15 bases aligning to TRBD2. Germline V lookup: CDR1 SEHNR, CDR2 FQNEAQ (reference sequence). The CDR3 runs 16 residues. V was clipped by 5 bases and J by 2 bases; unmatched bases: 3. CDR3 amino acids: CASSPGLAGGQETQYF. As DNA, the CDR3 is TGTGCCAGCAGCCCCGGACTAGCGGGGGGGCAAGAGACCCAGTACTTC.

The chain combines TRBV3-1 with TRBJ2-3; no clear D. Trimming pared 2 bases from V and 5 bases from J, leaving 5 bases between. CDR1 LGHDT and CDR2 YNNKEL come from the germline V gene (reference sequence). The CDR3 has 12 residues. CDR3 sequence: CASSQTKDTQYF. CDR3 nucleotides: TGTGCCAGCAGCCAAACGAAAGATACGCAGTATTTT.

This clonotype was seen repeatedly, ten times or more. The gene calls are TRBV20-1 and TRBJ1-5; tentative D call: TRBD1 (5 bases). The germline V gene has CDR1 DFQATT and CDR2 SNEGSKA (reference sequence). This CDR3 contains 15 residues. V was shortened by 5 bases and J by 1 base, with 15 bases between the two germline ends. Written as DNA, the CDR3 is TGCAGTGCTCCTGTACACGGGGGGAGCAATCAGCCCCAGCATTTT. Translating gives CSAPVHGGSNQPQHF.

In this sample, this clonotype turned up many times. CDR3 sequence (DNA): TGTGCCAGCAGTGCGGGGGACACCGGGGAGCTGTTTTTT. Translating it yields CASSAGDTGELFF. The J gene is TRBJ2-2, the V gene TRBV6-4, with a tentative D call TRBD2 (6 bases). This CDR3 has 13 amino acids. With 4 bases removed from V and 3 bases from J, the gap between germline ends came to 6 bases. Per the germline V gene, CDR1 is MRHNA and CDR2 is SNTAGT.

This clonotype was seen a handful of times. The rearrangement joins TRBV7-9 to TRBJ2-1; 13 positions agree with TRBD2. The germline CDR1 and CDR2 sequences are SEHNR and FQNEAQ (reference sequence). After removal of 5 bases from V and 3 bases from J, the junction contained 4 bases not matched to a gene. The CDR3 extends over 16 amino acids. The CDR3 protein is CASSLTSGGYYNEQFF. CDR3 sequence (DNA): TGTGCCAGCAGCCTGACTAGCGGGGGGTACTACAATGAGCAGTTCTTC.

This clonotype was observed a few times. The CDR3 DNA reads TGTGCCAGCAGCAACGGCGGGGTTTTAACCTACGAGCAGTACTTC. Residues: CASSNGGVLTYEQYF. The chain couples TRBV5-4 to TRBJ2-7; a possible D gene is TRBD2 (6 bases). The V gene's germline CDR1 is SGHNT and CDR2 YYREEE (reference sequence). The CDR3 loop spans 15 amino acids. The ends were cut back, 4 bases at V and 2 bases at J, with 16 bases in the middle. The full variable domain, in which reference TRBV5-4 and TRBJ2-7 provide the parts outside the CDR3, is ETGVTQSPTHLIKTRGQQVTLRCSSQSGHNTVSWYQQALGQGPQFIFQYYREEENGRGNFPPRFSGLQFPNYSSELNVNALELDDSALYLCASSNGGVLTYEQYFGPGTRLTVT.

This clonotype was seen repeatedly, ten times or more. This chain uses TRBV5-1 with TRBJ2-4; no definite D call. The length of the CDR3 is 14 residues. Per germline, CDR1 SGHRS and CDR2 YFSETQ. V lost 0 bases and J 3 bases, leaving 7 bases between the germline ends. For the CDR3, the DNA is TGCGCCAGCAGCTTGGAACCTGGCAAAAACATTCAGTACTTC. It codes for CASSLEPGKNIQYF.

There are many counts of this clonotype. The V call is TRBV29-1, the J call TRBJ1-2; 7 bases fit TRBD1. The CDR3 loop spans 17 amino acids. Per germline, CDR1 SQVTM and CDR2 ANQGSEA. V was clipped by 5 bases and J by 4 bases; unmatched bases: 19. The CDR3 loop is CSVRFGSGGRIPYGYTF. The CDR3 DNA reads TGCAGCGTTCGGTTCGGGTCAGGGGGTCGGATCCCCTATGGCTACACCTTC.

This clonotype was seen repeatedly, ten times or more. The chain combines TRBV12-3 or TRBV12-4 with TRBJ1-5; D call uncertain. The CDR3 runs 16 residues. V was shortened by 1 base and J by 7 bases, with 17 bases between the two germline ends. The CDR3 is CASSLGFGVEDQPQHF. The CDR3 coding sequence is TGTGCCAGCAGTTTAGGTTTCGGGGTGGAGGACCAGCCCCAGCATTTT.

The chain employs TRBV12-3 or TRBV12-4 and TRBJ1-5; the D is unclear. The CDR3 length is 13 residues. Trimming removed 4 bases from V and 0 bases from J, with 4 bases in between. The CDR3 is CASSWDSNQPQHF. CDR3 bases: TGTGCCAGCAGTTGGGATAGCAATCAGCCCCAGCATTTT.

The chain carries TRBV27 and TRBJ1-3; TRBD1 might be the D (6 bases). Germline values: CDR1 MNHEY, CDR2 SMNVEV (reference sequence). V lost 4 bases to trimming and J lost 3 bases, with 16 bases between them. The CDR3 runs to 16 residues. CDR3 sequence: CASSSSGGSGGNTIYF. CDR3 nucleotide sequence: TGTGCCAGCAGTTCCTCGGGGGGCTCGGGTGGAAACACCATATATTTT.

This clonotype was counted a few times. V usage is TRBV29-1 and J usage is TRBJ2-1; D is possibly TRBD1 (6 bases). V was trimmed by 2 bases and J by 13 bases, leaving 9 bases between them. This CDR3 is built from 10 residues. Per germline, CDR1 SQVTM and CDR2 ANQGSEA. The CDR3: CSVEWGLQFF. The DNA of the CDR3 is TGCAGCGTTGAATGGGGGCTCCAGTTCTTC.

In this sample, this clonotype turned up a few times. CDR3 coding DNA: TGTGCCAGCAGTATCGACGGGGTCGGACAAGAGACCCAGTACTTC. Protein sequence: CASSIDGVGQETQYF. The chain combines TRBV9 with TRBJ2-5; possibly TRBD2 for D (5 bases). V lost 5 bases, J lost 2 bases, and 16 bases lay in between. The CDR3 is 15 amino acids. Germline V CDR1 and CDR2: SGDLS, YYNGEE.

As to this clonotype: This may come from a read error, since a much larger clone is one base off. The rearrangement links TRBV18 to TRBJ1-6; no reliable D call. The germline gives CDR1 KGHSH, CDR2 LQKENI. The CDR3 sequence is 16 residues long. CDR3 DNA: TGTGCCAGCTCACCGAAGGGTATCTCCTATAATTCACCCCACCACTTT. Protein: CASSPKGISYNSPHHF.

V gene TRBV9 combines with J gene TRBJ1-5, with a tentative D call TRBD1 (5 bases). The germline CDR1 and CDR2 sequences are SGDLS and YYNGEE. The CDR3 has 13 amino acids. V gave up 0 bases and J gave up 7 bases, with 8 bases separating them. The CDR3 bases are TGTGCCAGCAGCGTAGACCAGGGCCAGCCCCAGCATTTT. This encodes CASSVDQGQPQHF. The full variable domain, rest sourced from reference TRBV9 and TRBJ1-5, is DSGVTQTPKHLITATGQRVTLRCSPRSGDLSVYWYQQSLDQGLQFLIQYYNGEERAKGNILERFSAQQFPDLHSELNLSSLELGDSALYFCASSVDQGQPQHFGDGTRLSIL.

This clonotype was counted at least ten times. The gene calls are TRBV7-6 and TRBJ1-2; D might be TRBD1 (5 bases). The CDR3 runs 16 residues. Trimming stripped 5 bases from V and 3 bases from J, with 19 bases between. CDR1 is SGHVS, CDR2 FNYEAQ, per germline. DNA for the CDR3: TGTGCCAGCAGCGATCCGGGGACGGATGGGGACTATGGCTACACCTTC. Amino acid sequence: CASSDPGTDGDYGYTF.

At least ten counts were recorded for this clonotype. V and J are TRBV10-3 and TRBJ2-2; TRBD1 agrees at 7 bases. The CDR3 loop spans 17 amino acids. In germline, CDR1 is ENHRY, CDR2 SYGVKD. V lost 6 bases to trimming and J lost 1 base; unmatched junction nucleotides: 11. For the CDR3, the DNA is TGTGCCATCAGACCGAAAGGGACAGCCGAGAACACCGGGGAGCTGTTTTTT. Translating it yields CAIRPKGTAENTGELFF.

This clonotype was seen a handful of times. This chain links TRBV12-3 or TRBV12-4 with TRBJ1-5; D is possibly TRBD1 (5 bases). CDR3 length: 15 amino acids. The ends were cut back, 4 bases at V and 1 base at J, with 11 bases in the middle. The CDR3 reads CASSSGPESNQPQHF. The CDR3 DNA sequence: TGTGCCAGCAGTTCGGGACCGGAGAGCAATCAGCCCCAGCATTTT.

This clonotype was observed many times. The rearrangement links TRBV29-1 to TRBJ1-2; the D is unclear. The CDR3 covers 12 residues. Trimming stripped 5 bases from V and 1 base from J, with 8 bases between. Germline V gene data show CDR1 as SQVTM and CDR2 as ANQGSEA. Here the CDR3 reads CSVTEINYGYTF. In nucleotides, the CDR3 is TGCAGCGTTACAGAGATTAACTATGGCTACACCTTC.